The 21 T cell receptor beta chains below come from one sample, sequenced in a study of radiotherapy plus CTLA-4 blockade in lung cancer. Produced via immunoSEQ multiplex PCR; TCRdb's table is partial and in-frame only. The sample carries 65,000 to 70,000 clones, 70% to 80% recorded once. The sequencing here drew on peripheral blood, taken from a patient treated with radiotherapy plus ipilimumab. The receptors originated from a human donor with non-small cell lung cancer who had a complete response to radiotherapy plus ipilimumab.

The chain is built from TRBV4-3 and TRBJ1-2, with D maybe TRBD1 (6 bases). Trimming took 3 bases from V and 5 from J, leaving 19 bases between them. The CDR3 is 16 amino acids. Germline loops: CDR1 LGHNA, CDR2 YSLEER. CDR3 sequence (DNA): TGCGCCAGCAGCCATGACTGGGACACCGAAGGATATGGCTACACCTTC. Translation gives CASSHDWDTEGYGYTF.

This chain uses TRBV18 with TRBJ1-5, with D possibly being TRBD1 (6 bases). The ends were cut back, 2 bases at V and 9 bases at J, with 11 bases in the middle. Germline CDR1 reads KGHSH; CDR2 reads LQKENI. The CDR3 loop spans 13 amino acids. The DNA of the CDR3 is TGTGCCAGCTCACCAGATCAGGACAGGCCCCAGCATTTT. Its translation: CASSPDQDRPQHF.

This rearrangement joins TRBV10-1 to TRBJ2-2, with 8 bases aligning to TRBD2. CDR3 size: 16 residues. V shed 3 bases and J 5 bases; nucleotides not matched to a gene: 8. Germline CDR1 and CDR2: WNHNN and SYGVQD (reference sequence). The CDR3 DNA reads TGCGCCAGCAGTGATTCGGCGGGAGGACGGACCGGGGAGCTGTTTTTT. Its translation: CASSDSAGGRTGELFF.

The J gene is TRBJ1-2, the V gene TRBV5-4; a possible D gene is TRBD1 (5 bases). This CDR3 has 14 amino acids. CDR1 SGHNT and CDR2 YYREEE come from the germline V gene (reference sequence). The ends were cut back, 3 bases at V and 4 bases at J, with 13 bases in the middle. In DNA, the CDR3 is TGTGCCAGCAGCTCAGGAGGGGTCCGCTATGGCTACACCTTC. Translated, it gives CASSSGGVRYGYTF.

This clone was counted only a few times. This sequence joins TRBV11-3 and TRBJ2-1; 9 bases fit TRBD1. Germline assignment: CDR1 SGHNT and CDR2 YENEEA. V shed 4 bases, J shed 4 bases, and the junction held 5 bases outside the gene matches. The CDR3 has 15 residues. This CDR3 is CASSSRQGEYNEQFF. CDR3 nucleotides: TGTGCCAGCAGCTCCCGACAGGGGGAGTACAATGAGCAGTTCTTC.

CDR3 in amino acids: CASSYSGLQETQYF. DNA of the CDR3: TGTGCCAGCAGTTACTCGGGGCTGCAAGAGACCCAGTACTTC. V is TRBV6-6 and J is TRBJ2-5; TRBD1 might be the D (5 bases). The CDR3 runs to 14 residues. V dropped 0 bases and J dropped 2 bases, with 7 bases sitting between them. Germline loops: CDR1 MNHNY, CDR2 SVGAGI (reference sequence).

The chain carries TRBV2 and TRBJ2-6; D remains ambiguous. The CDR3 is 18 residues long. V lost 4 bases, J lost 0 bases, and 16 bases lay in between. Germline loops: CDR1 SNHLY, CDR2 FYNNEI. The CDR3 is CASSAVRLAYSGANVLTF. CDR3 nucleotides: TGTGCCAGCAGTGCGGTCCGCCTGGCCTACTCTGGGGCCAACGTCCTGACTTTC. Together with reference TRBV2 and TRBJ2-6, the CDR3 gives the full variable domain: EPEVTQTPSHQVTQMGQEVILRCVPISNHLYFYWYRQILGQKVEFLVSFYNNEISEKSEIFDDQFSVERPDGSNFTLKIRSTKLEDSAMYFCASSAVRLAYSGANVLTFGAGSRLTVL.

The chain combines TRBV6-4 with TRBJ2-2; TRBD2 agrees at 9 bases. Germline CDR1 MRHNA, CDR2 SNTAGT. V shed 0 bases, J shed 4 bases, and the junction held 0 bases outside the gene matches. The CDR3 runs to 15 residues. The CDR3 here is CASSDSSGSTGELFF. The CDR3 bases are TGTGCCAGCAGTGACTCTAGCGGGAGCACCGGGGAGCTGTTTTTT.

V gene TRBV5-1 combines with J gene TRBJ2-1, with 9 nucleotides matching TRBD1. The CDR3 is 14 residues long. V lost 7 bases to trimming and J lost 8 bases; unmatched junction nucleotides: 10. Germline V gene data show CDR1 as SGHRS and CDR2 as YFSETQ. The CDR3 DNA reads TGCGCCAGCTCATCCCGGACAGGGGAGGATGAGCAGTTCTTC. The encoded protein is CASSSRTGEDEQFF.

The chain has TRBV4-1 and TRBJ2-5; 9 bases are shared with TRBD2. Trimming cost V 8 bases and J 5 bases; bases outside gene matches: 6. The CDR3 has 13 amino acids. Germline assignment: CDR1 MGHRA and CDR2 YSYEKL. The CDR3 DNA follows: TGCGCCAGCGGGCTAGCGGGGATGGAGACCCAGTACTTC. As protein: CASGLAGMETQYF.

V and J are TRBV7-2 and TRBJ2-3; possibly TRBD1 for D (5 bases). V was clipped by 1 base and J by 5 bases, with 10 bases between them. The germline CDR1 and CDR2 sequences are SGHTA and FQGNSA. The CDR3 length is 14 residues. The CDR3 is CASSLGRGGDTQYF. The DNA for the CDR3 is TGTGCCAGCAGCTTAGGAAGGGGTGGAGATACGCAGTATTTT. Supplemented by reference TRBV7-2 and TRBJ2-3, the full variable domain reads GAGVSQSPSNKVTEKGKDVELRCDPISGHTALYWYRQSLGQGLEFLIYFQGNSAPDKSGLPSDRFSAERTGGSVSTLTIQRTQQEDSAVYLCASSLGRGGDTQYFGPGTRLTVL.

V usage is TRBV29-1 and J usage is TRBJ2-2; a weak D match, TRBD1 (5 bases). Germline assignment: CDR1 SQVTM and CDR2 ANQGSEA. Trimming stripped 7 bases from V and 1 base from J, with 13 bases between. This CDR3 is built from 14 residues. The CDR3 sequence: CSAARGLNTGELFF. CDR3 coding DNA: TGCAGCGCAGCAAGGGGATTGAACACCGGGGAGCTGTTTTTT.

The chain is built from TRBV5-6 and TRBJ2-4; D might be TRBD1 (5 bases). The germline V gene has CDR1 SGHDT and CDR2 YYEEEE. V lost 2 bases, J lost 6 bases, and 12 bases lay in between. The CDR3 consists of 14 residues. The CDR3 coding sequence is TGTGCCAGCAGCTTCAGAAACAGGCCAAACATTCAGTACTTC. Residues: CASSFRNRPNIQYF.

The CDR3 sequence is CASSPRGGTTEAFF. The CDR3 DNA reads TGTGCCAGCTCCCCTCGTGGTGGGACCACTGAAGCTTTCTTT. The rearrangement links TRBV18 to TRBJ1-1; possible D gene TRBD1, 5 bases. The CDR3 covers 14 residues. Per the germline V gene, CDR1 is KGHSH and CDR2 is LQKENI. The V end was cut by 6 bases, the J end by 4 bases, with 15 bases between. Complete variable domain (other parts from reference TRBV18 and TRBJ1-1): NAGVMQNPRHLVRRRGQEARLRCSPMKGHSHVYWYRQLPEEGLKFMVYLQKENIIDESGMPKERFSAEFPKEGPSILRIQQVVRGDSAAYFCASSPRGGTTEAFFGQGTRLTVV.

The chain has TRBV6-1 and TRBJ2-1; 10 bases match TRBD2. The trim removed 6 bases at V and 7 bases at J, leaving 9 bases unmatched. This CDR3 is 15 amino acids long. Germline V lookup: CDR1 MNHNS, CDR2 SASEGT. The CDR3 sequence is CASSSPAGGRNEQFF. DNA of the CDR3: TGTGCCAGCAGCTCCCCAGCGGGAGGGCGGAATGAGCAGTTCTTC.

The chain carries TRBV7-2 and TRBJ2-5; D not resolved. The CDR3 length is 17 residues. The germline V gene encodes CDR1 SGHTA and CDR2 FQGNSA. Deletions cut 5 bases from V and 4 bases from J, with 23 bases between. In DNA form, the CDR3 reads TGTGCCAGCAGCCGTTCCTTGGGTCCGGCCGGCGGAGAGACCCAGTACTTC. It is translated as CASSRSLGPAGGETQYF.

The chain employs TRBV30 and TRBJ1-4; TRBD1 matches at 9 bases. The J segment lost 0 bases and the V segment lost 2 bases, leaving 4 bases of the junction unmatched. Per germline, CDR1 GTSNPN and CDR2 SVGIG (reference sequence). The CDR3 has 16 residues. The CDR3 DNA is TGTGCCTGGAGTAAACAGGGGGCCGCAACTAATGAAAAACTGTTTTTT. Its protein product is CAWSKQGAATNEKLFF.

This clone was recorded once. V and J are TRBV5-1 and TRBJ1-1; D gene ambiguous. The V gene lost 0 bases and the J gene lost 8 bases, with 11 bases spanning the gap. The CDR3 has 13 amino acids. Germline V gene data show CDR1 as SGHRS and CDR2 as YFSETQ. The CDR3 nucleotides are TGCGCCAGCAGCTTGGGGGCCAGCCCGGAAGCTTTCTTT. It is translated as CASSLGASPEAFF.

The DNA for the CDR3 is TGTGCCACCAGAAAACTGAACACTGAAGCTTTCTTT. Its protein product is CATRKLNTEAFF. The rearrangement uses TRBV6-5 and TRBJ1-1; D is undetermined. V shed 10 bases and J shed 0 bases, with 9 bases lying between them. Germline lookup yields CDR1 MNHEY and CDR2 SVGAGI. CDR3 length: 12 amino acids.

The chain recombines TRBV30 with TRBJ1-2; D remains unclear. This CDR3 spans 15 amino acids. Germline CDR1 is GTSNPN and CDR2 is SVGIG (reference sequence). V was pared by 0 bases and J by 2 bases, with 13 bases between. CDR3 coding DNA: TGTGCCTGGAGTGTAAAGGGCGGCGCGAACTATGGCTACACCTTC. Translated, it gives CAWSVKGGANYGYTF.

As DNA, the CDR3 is TGTGCCAGCAGTTCTGGGGCCAACGTCCTGACTTTC. Protein: CASSSGANVLTF. The chain combines TRBV27 with TRBJ2-6; D is undetermined. The germline V gene has CDR1 MNHEY and CDR2 SMNVEV (reference sequence). CDR3 size: 12 residues. Trimming removed 4 bases from V and 2 bases from J, with 0 bases in between.